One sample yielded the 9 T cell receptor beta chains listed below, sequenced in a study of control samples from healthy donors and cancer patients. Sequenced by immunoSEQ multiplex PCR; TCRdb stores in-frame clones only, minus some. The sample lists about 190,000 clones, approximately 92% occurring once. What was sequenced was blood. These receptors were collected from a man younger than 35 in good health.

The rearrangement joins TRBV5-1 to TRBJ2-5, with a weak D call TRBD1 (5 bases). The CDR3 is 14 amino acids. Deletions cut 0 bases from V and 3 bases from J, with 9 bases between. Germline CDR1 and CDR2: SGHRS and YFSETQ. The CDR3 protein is CASSLARAEETQYF. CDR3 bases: TGCGCCAGCAGCTTGGCCAGGGCGGAAGAGACCCAGTACTTC.

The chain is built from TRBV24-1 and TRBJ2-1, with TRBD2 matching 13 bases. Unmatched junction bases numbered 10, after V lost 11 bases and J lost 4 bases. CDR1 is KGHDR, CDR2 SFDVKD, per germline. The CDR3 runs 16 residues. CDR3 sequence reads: CAIGLAGDSGYNEQFF. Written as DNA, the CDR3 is TGTGCCATAGGACTAGCGGGGGATTCAGGGTACAATGAGCAGTTCTTC.

The CDR3 DNA is TGTGCCAGCAGTTACTCGGGATTGAACACTGAAGCTTTCTTT. It is translated as CASSYSGLNTEAFF. This rearrangement joins TRBV6-5 to TRBJ1-1, with D uncertain. Trimming removed 0 bases from V and 0 bases from J, with 5 bases in between. The CDR3 sequence is 14 residues long. The germline CDR1 and CDR2 sequences are MNHEY and SVGAGI.

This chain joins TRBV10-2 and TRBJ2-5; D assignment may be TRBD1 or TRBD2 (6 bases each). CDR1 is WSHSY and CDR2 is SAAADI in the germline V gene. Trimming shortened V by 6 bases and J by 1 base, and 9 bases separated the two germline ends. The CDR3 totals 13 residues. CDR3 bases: TGCGCCAGCAGCGGGGGCCCCCAAGAGACCCAGTACTTC. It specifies CASSGGPQETQYF.

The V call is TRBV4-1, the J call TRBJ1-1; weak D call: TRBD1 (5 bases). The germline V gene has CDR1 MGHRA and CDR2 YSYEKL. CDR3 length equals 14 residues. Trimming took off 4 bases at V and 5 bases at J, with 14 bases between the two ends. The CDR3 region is CASSPGPILTEAFF. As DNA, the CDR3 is TGCGCCAGCAGCCCGGGACCCATATTAACTGAAGCTTTCTTT.

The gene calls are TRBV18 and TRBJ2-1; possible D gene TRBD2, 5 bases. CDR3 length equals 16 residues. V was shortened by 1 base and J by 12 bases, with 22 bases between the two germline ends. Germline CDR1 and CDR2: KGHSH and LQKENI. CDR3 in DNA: TGTGCCAGCTCACCACAGAGGGAGACCACCGGAGAAAGGCAGTTCTTC. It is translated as CASSPQRETTGERQFF. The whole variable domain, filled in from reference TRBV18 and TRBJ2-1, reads NAGVMQNPRHLVRRRGQEARLRCSPMKGHSHVYWYRQLPEEGLKFMVYLQKENIIDESGMPKERFSAEFPKEGPSILRIQQVVRGDSAAYFCASSPQRETTGERQFFGPGTRLTVL.

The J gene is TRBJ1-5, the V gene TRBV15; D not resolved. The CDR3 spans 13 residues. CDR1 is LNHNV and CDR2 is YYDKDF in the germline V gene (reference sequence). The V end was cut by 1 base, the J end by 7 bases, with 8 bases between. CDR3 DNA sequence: TGTGCCACCAGCAGAGGGGGAAGACAGCCCCAGCATTTT. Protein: CATSRGGRQPQHF. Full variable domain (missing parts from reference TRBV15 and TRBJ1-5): DAMVIQNPRYQVTQFGKPVTLSCSQTLNHNVMYWYQQKSSQAPKLLFHYYDKDFNNEADTPDNFQSRRPNTSFCFLDIRSPGLGDTAMYLCATSRGGRQPQHFGDGTRLSIL.

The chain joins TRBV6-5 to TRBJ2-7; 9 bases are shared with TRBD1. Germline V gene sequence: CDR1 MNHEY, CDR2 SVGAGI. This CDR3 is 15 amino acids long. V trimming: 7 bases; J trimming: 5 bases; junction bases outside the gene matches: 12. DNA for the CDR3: TGTGCCAGCACCCGCGCCGGGACAGGGATCCACGAGCAGTACTTC. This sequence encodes CASTRAGTGIHEQYF.

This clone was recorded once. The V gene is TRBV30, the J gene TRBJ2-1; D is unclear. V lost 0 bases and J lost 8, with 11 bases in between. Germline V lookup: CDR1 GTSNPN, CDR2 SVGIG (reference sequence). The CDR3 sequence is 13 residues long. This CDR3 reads CAWSVPEVYEQFF. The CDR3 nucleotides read TGTGCCTGGAGTGTACCTGAAGTCTATGAGCAGTTCTTC.